The subject of this entry is one T cell receptor (beta chain). Its antigen remains unknown. The CDR3 extends over 13 amino acids. V gave up 5 bases and J gave up 4 bases, with 10 bases separating them. These data originate in a study of identical twins. Study-wide results and caveats: In cord blood, abundant beta clonotypes had fewer insertions; memory showed no trend.

TCRdb re-derived calls from the 5' RACE reads in MiXCR, one entry per CDR3 protein. Among roughly 500,000 distinct CDR3 sequences listed, 20% to 25% were seen once. This sample also belongs to another study, concerning T cells expressing NK-cell markers. That publication notes: Dominant NKG2C+ clonotypes accounted for roughly 1.0-8% of CD8+ T cells in about 6 donors. A few donors likewise had their CD3+CD56-NKG2C+ fraction led by these clonotypes. Clones of NKG2C+ T cells that had expanded were of unclear HCMV specificity.

The specimen sequenced was CD4+ T cells sorted from blood. V usage is TRBV12-3 or TRBV12-4 and J usage is TRBJ2-3; TRBD1 might be the D (6 bases). The clonotype comes from a young woman in good health. The CDR3 bases are TGTGCCAGCAGTGCCCAGGGGTCAGATACGCAGTATTTT. Protein: CASSAQGSDTQYF.